This record looks at one T cell receptor (beta chain) sequence and its context. The data stem from a study of T cells expressing NK-cell markers. The germline CDR1 and CDR2 sequences are DFQATT and SNEGSKA (reference sequence). The CDR3 runs to 15 residues. TCRdb reprocessed the 5' RACE reads, with one entry per CDR3 protein and no DNA. The listing contains about 410,000 distinct CDR3 sequences. Material for sequencing was blood T cells: a sorted CD56 or NKG2C T cell subset, CD4+ or CD8+ T cells, or bulk PBMC T cells (not recorded which). This chain uses TRBV20-1 with TRBJ1-2; TCRdb proposes TRBD1, but this gene call is untestable without DNA. This TCR was recovered from a woman aged 45 to 65 in good health. Here the CDR3 reads CSAATPETGNYGYTF.